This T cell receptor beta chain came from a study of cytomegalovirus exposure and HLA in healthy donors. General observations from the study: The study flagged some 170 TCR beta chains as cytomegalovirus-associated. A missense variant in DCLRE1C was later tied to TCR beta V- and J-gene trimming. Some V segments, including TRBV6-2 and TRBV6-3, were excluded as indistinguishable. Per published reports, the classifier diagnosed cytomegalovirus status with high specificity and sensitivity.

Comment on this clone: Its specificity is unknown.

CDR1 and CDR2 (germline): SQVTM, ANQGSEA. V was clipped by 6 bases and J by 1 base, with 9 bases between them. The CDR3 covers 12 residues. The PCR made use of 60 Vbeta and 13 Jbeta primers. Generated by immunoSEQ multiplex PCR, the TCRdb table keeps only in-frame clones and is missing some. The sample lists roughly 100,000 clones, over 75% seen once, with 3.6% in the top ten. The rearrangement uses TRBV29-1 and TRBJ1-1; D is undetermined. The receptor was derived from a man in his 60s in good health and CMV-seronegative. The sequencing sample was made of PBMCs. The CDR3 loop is CSVRDQNTEAFF. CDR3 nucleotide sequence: TGCAGCGTGAGAGATCAGAACACTGAAGCTTTCTTT.